These 24 T cell receptor beta chains share one sample of origin, sequenced in a study of blood T cell repertoires in COVID-19. The data were produced by immunoSEQ multiplex PCR, yet TCRdb's version contains in-frame clones alone and is incomplete. Of about 45,000 clones listed, around 80% were seen once; the top ten hold 8% to 9%. Sample: peripheral blood. Source of these receptors: an elderly man in a cohort sampled during active COVID-19.

The genes are TRBV3-1 (or the pseudogene TRBV3-2) and TRBJ2-5; TRBD2 might be the D (5 bases). Looked up from germline, CDR1 is LGHDT and CDR2 is YNNKEL (reference sequence). Trimming left V 7 bases short and J 4 bases short, with 7 bases between. The CDR3 covers 11 residues. The CDR3: CASTRGETQYF. CDR3 nucleotide sequence: TGTGCCAGCACTCGGGGAGAGACCCAGTACTTC.

The chain joins TRBV7-9 to TRBJ2-7; TRBD1 matches at 7 bases. With V trimmed by 6 bases and J by 0 bases, 2 bases remained unmatched. The germline CDR1 and CDR2 sequences are SEHNR and FQNEAQ (reference sequence). There are 13 residues in the CDR3. The DNA for the CDR3 is TGTGCCAGCAGGGGGACAGCCTCCTACGAGCAGTACTTC. Amino acid sequence: CASRGTASYEQYF.

This chain uses TRBV4-1 with TRBJ2-3; 10 positions agree with TRBD2. This CDR3 comprises 15 residues. The V gene end was trimmed by 4 bases and the J gene end by 4 bases; junction bases not matched to a gene: 5. Germline assignment: CDR1 MGHRA and CDR2 YSYEKL. Written as DNA, the CDR3 is TGCGCCAGCAGCCCTAGCGGGGGTGGGGCAGATACGCAGTATTTT. It yields the protein CASSPSGGGADTQYF.

The V and J genes are TRBV24-1 and TRBJ1-1; possibly TRBD1 for D (6 bases). The CDR3 runs to 14 residues. Deletions cut 3 bases from V and 10 bases from J, with 17 bases between. Germline-derived CDR1 and CDR2 are KGHDR and SFDVKD. CDR3 loop: CATSDPPGASGAFF. The CDR3, as DNA: TGTGCCACCAGTGATCCCCCAGGGGCAAGCGGAGCTTTCTTT.

This chain uses TRBV5-4 with TRBJ2-5; no clear D gene. The CDR3 extends over 11 amino acids. V dropped 3 bases and J dropped 2 bases, with 2 bases sitting between them. Per germline, CDR1 SGHNT and CDR2 YYREEE (reference sequence). DNA of the CDR3: TGTGCCAGCAGCTCACAAGAGACCCAGTACTTC. This codes for CASSSQETQYF.

The chain couples TRBV19 to TRBJ1-3; 7 nucleotides match TRBD1. The V gene end was trimmed by 6 bases and the J gene end by 3 bases; junction bases not matched to a gene: 14. The CDR3 loop spans 17 amino acids. Germline CDR1 and CDR2: LNHDA and SQIVND (reference sequence). CDR3 coding DNA: TGTGCCAGTAGCCCTAAACAGGGGCGCCAGAGTGGAAACACCATATATTTT. It specifies CASSPKQGRQSGNTIYF.

As DNA, the CDR3 is TGTGCCAGCAGTGAAAGGGGAGGGCGACACTTT. As protein: CASSERGGRHF. The chain couples TRBV6-1 to TRBJ1-6, with a weak D call TRBD1 (5 bases). This CDR3 comprises 11 residues. Trimming took 2 bases from V and 19 from J, leaving 12 bases between them. CDR1 and CDR2 from the germline V gene are MNHNS and SASEGT.

This clone was observed once. The chain joins TRBV9 to TRBJ1-1; 7 nucleotides align to TRBD1. The length of the CDR3 is 14 residues. Losses at the gene ends were 2 bases for V and 3 bases for J; bases not matched to a gene: 4. Germline V gene lookup returns CDR1 SGDLS and CDR2 YYNGEE. For the CDR3, the DNA is TGTGCCAGCAGCGTCCAGACAGGGCACACTGAAGCTTTCTTT. Amino acid sequence: CASSVQTGHTEAFF.

CDR3 region: CASSQAGGWPATNEKLFF. The CDR3 DNA sequence: TGCGCCAGCAGCCAAGCAGGGGGGTGGCCCGCAACTAATGAAAAACTGTTTTTT. The chain uses TRBV4-3 and TRBJ1-4; 7 bases align to TRBD1. Germline-derived CDR1 and CDR2 are LGHNA and YSLEER. This CDR3 comprises 18 residues. Germline trimming cut 1 base from V and 0 bases from J; bases unmatched to any gene: 8.

V is TRBV18 and J is TRBJ2-6, with TRBD1 matching 9 bases. Germline CDR1 is KGHSH and CDR2 is LQKENI. The CDR3 totals 18 residues. Germline trimming cut 2 bases from V and 0 bases from J; bases unmatched to any gene: 5. The CDR3, as DNA: TGTGCCAGCTCACCATGGACAGGGGTAGGCTCTGGGGCCAACGTCCTGACTTTC. It specifies CASSPWTGVGSGANVLTF.

This clone was seen more than once but under ten times. This rearrangement joins TRBV10-3 to TRBJ2-4; D is uncertain. The CDR3 contains 13 residues. V lost 3 bases, J lost 6 bases, and 9 bases lay in between. Germline lookup yields CDR1 ENHRY and CDR2 SYGVKD. CDR3 amino acids: CAISEPPRNIQYF. CDR3 DNA: TGTGCCATCAGTGAACCCCCGAGAAACATTCAGTACTTC.

The J gene is TRBJ1-2, the V gene TRBV5-4; TRBD1 agrees at 7 bases. After removal of 4 bases from V and 2 bases from J, the junction contained 5 bases not matched to a gene. From germline, CDR1 is SGHNT and CDR2 YYREEE (reference sequence). This CDR3 spans 14 amino acids. CDR3 nucleotide sequence: TGTGCCAGCAGCCCTCCGGACAGGAACTATGGCTACACCTTC. Protein product: CASSPPDRNYGYTF.

The table lists this clone with a count of one. The J gene is TRBJ1-5, the V gene TRBV28, with TRBD1 as a possible D gene (5 bases). V dropped 6 bases and J dropped 2 bases, with 17 bases sitting between them. Germline V gene data show CDR1 as MDHEN and CDR2 as SYDVKM. The CDR3 has 16 residues. CDR3 sequence (DNA): TGTGCCAGCAGCTCAACTTGGGGGGTGGGCAATCAGCCCCAGCATTTT. It codes for CASSSTWGVGNQPQHF.

V and J are TRBV2 and TRBJ2-5; maybe TRBD1 (6 bases). Germline V lookup: CDR1 SNHLY, CDR2 FYNNEI. The CDR3 is 13 residues long. V was shortened by 5 bases and J by 5 bases, with 12 bases between the two germline ends. The CDR3 bases are TGTGCCAGCAGTCTAAACAGGGAGGAGACCCAGTACTTC. It yields the protein CASSLNREETQYF.

V gene TRBV10-3 combines with J gene TRBJ2-1; TRBD2 matches at 9 bases. This CDR3 contains 16 residues. The germline CDR1 and CDR2 sequences are ENHRY and SYGVKD. V shed 3 bases, J shed 9 bases, and the junction held 12 bases outside the gene matches. CDR3 protein: CAISDSMASGALEQFF. DNA for the CDR3: TGTGCCATCAGTGACTCGATGGCTAGCGGGGCACTTGAGCAGTTCTTC.

The genes are TRBV11-2 and TRBJ2-3; 9 bases line up with TRBD2. Trimming took 5 bases from V and 13 from J; bases not matched to a gene: 10. The CDR3 covers 13 residues. Germline V gives CDR1 SGHAT, CDR2 FQNNGV. Written as DNA, the CDR3 is TGTGCCAGCAGCCCACAGGGACTAGCCCTAGAGTATTTT. This sequence encodes CASSPQGLALEYF.

This rearrangement joins TRBV6-6 to TRBJ1-5, with D possibly matching TRBD1 (5 bases). Trimming shortened V by 8 bases and J by 4 bases, and 15 bases separated the two germline ends. The germline CDR1 and CDR2 sequences are MNHNY and SVGAGI (reference sequence). The CDR3 has 14 residues. Here the CDR3 reads CASHLGGGNQPQHF. The CDR3 bases are TGTGCCAGCCATTTGGGGGGGGGAAATCAGCCCCAGCATTTT.

This chain links TRBV21-1 with TRBJ1-1. TRBV21-1 is termed a pseudogene. The CDR3 covers 12 residues. CDR3 amino acids: CASSKVRTEAFF. In DNA form, the CDR3 reads TGTGCCAGCAGCAAAGTTCGGACTGAAGCTTTCTTT.

The chain couples TRBV24-1 to TRBJ1-4, with TRBD1 matching 10 bases. The germline V gene encodes CDR1 KGHDR and CDR2 SFDVKD. This CDR3 is 15 amino acids long. The trim removed 5 bases at V and 8 bases at J, leaving 7 bases unmatched. The CDR3 spells CATSGKGTGEEKLFF. The DNA of the CDR3 is TGTGCCACCAGTGGCAAGGGGACAGGGGAGGAAAAACTGTTTTTT.

The chain couples TRBV10-2 to TRBJ2-7; D might be TRBD1 (5 bases). This CDR3 comprises 13 residues. Germline V gene lookup returns CDR1 WSHSY and CDR2 SAAADI. Trimming removed 7 bases at V and 5 bases at J, with 15 bases between. The CDR3, as DNA: TGCGCCAGCAAAGGCAGGGCCGTAAACGAGCAGTACTTC. It yields the protein CASKGRAVNEQYF.

V gene TRBV12-3 or TRBV12-4 combines with J gene TRBJ2-7, with 8 bases that match TRBD1. V shed 8 bases, J shed 4 bases, and the junction held 7 bases outside the gene matches. There are 13 residues in the CDR3. In nucleotides, the CDR3 is TGTGCCAGCGGATGGGACAGGTATTACGAGCAGTACTTC. This gives the protein CASGWDRYYEQYF.

The chain recombines TRBV12-3 or TRBV12-4 with TRBJ2-5, with 8 nucleotides matching TRBD1. The CDR3 runs to 13 residues. Trimming cost V 6 bases and J 4 bases; bases outside gene matches: 4. The CDR3 here is CASSSTGVETQYF. In DNA, the CDR3 is TGTGCCAGCAGCTCGACAGGGGTAGAGACCCAGTACTTC.

This CDR3 reads CASSFRSDRGRNTGELFF. CDR3 coding DNA: TGTGCCAGCAGCTTTAGGTCAGACAGGGGACGAAACACCGGGGAGCTGTTTTTT. This rearrangement joins TRBV7-2 to TRBJ2-2; 8 bases match TRBD1. V dropped 3 bases and J dropped 2; count of bases not matched to a gene: 11. This CDR3 has 18 residues. CDR1 and CDR2 (germline): SGHTA, FQGNSA.

V is TRBV9 and J is TRBJ1-6; TRBD1 agrees at 10 bases. The CDR3 length is 15 residues. After removal of 4 bases from V and 5 bases from J, the junction contained 3 bases not matched to a gene. From germline, CDR1 is SGDLS and CDR2 YYNGEE. The CDR3 coding sequence is TGTGCCAGCAGCTTCGGGACAGGGGATAATTCACCCCTCCACTTT. This translates into CASSFGTGDNSPLHF.